These T cell receptor beta chains were read from a single sample in a study of identical twins. TCRdb reanalysed the 5' RACE reads using MiXCR and keeps one entry per CDR3 protein. The sample yields roughly 350,000 distinct CDR3 sequences, roughly 12% seen once. The sample was also reused in another study, on yellow fever vaccine responses in identical twins.

Sequences were obtained from CD8+ T cells sorted from blood. The receptors shown here come from a young woman in good health. The CDR3 runs from the conserved cysteine through the conserved F or W. Each record gives: V gene, clone size, J gene, D gene, CDR3 DNA, CDR3 protein. A D gene is named only where the DNA matches it firmly. Rows give clone size only sometimes, using once, few, many, or a class for an expanded clone.

v_call: TRBV5-1; clone_size: many; j_call: TRBJ1-1; d_call: TRBD1; cdr3_nt: TGCGCCAGCAGCTCCCCGGACAGGGGGGGTGAAGCTTTCTTT; cdr3_aa: CASSSPDRGGEAFF
v_call: TRBV6-5; clone_size: few; j_call: TRBJ2-5; d_call: .; cdr3_nt: TGTGCCAGCAGTGACGCGGAGACCCAGTACTTC; cdr3_aa: CASSDAETQYF
v_call: TRBV5-1; clone_size: .; j_call: TRBJ2-7; d_call: TRBD1; cdr3_nt: TGCGCCAGCAGCTTGACAGGGGGCGTCTCCGAGCAGTACTTC; cdr3_aa: CASSLTGGVSEQYF
v_call: TRBV28; clone_size: .; j_call: TRBJ1-3; d_call: .; cdr3_nt: TGTGCCAGCAGTTTTGCGGGCGGGGGAAACACCATATATTTT; cdr3_aa: CASSFAGGGNTIYF
v_call: TRBV5-1; clone_size: few; j_call: TRBJ2-5; d_call: TRBD2; cdr3_nt: TGCGCCAGCAGCTCCTATTTGGCGGGAGCCCTCTCAGGGGAGACCCAGTACTTC; cdr3_aa: CASSSYLAGALSGETQYF
v_call: TRBV29-1; clone_size: many; j_call: TRBJ1-2; d_call: .; cdr3_nt: TGCAGCGTCCCCGAAGGGGCTGGCTACACCTTC; cdr3_aa: CSVPEGAGYTF
v_call: TRBV6-1; clone_size: few; j_call: TRBJ2-7; d_call: TRBD1; cdr3_nt: TGTGCCAGCAGCCATGGACAGGGGCTTAATTGGGGTTCCTACGAGCAGTACTTC; cdr3_aa: CASSHGQGLNWGSYEQYF
v_call: TRBV20-1; clone_size: few; j_call: TRBJ2-7; d_call: TRBD1; cdr3_nt: TGCAGTGCTAGAGATCGGGACAGGAGCTCCTACGAGCAGTACTTC; cdr3_aa: CSARDRDRSSYEQYF
v_call: TRBV27; clone_size: few; j_call: TRBJ1-5; d_call: .; cdr3_nt: TGTGCCAGCAGCTCAGCGGGGGAGGGGGGTGCTCAGCCCCAGCATTTT; cdr3_aa: CASSSAGEGGAQPQHF
v_call: TRBV12-3/TRBV12-4; clone_size: many; j_call: TRBJ2-1; d_call: .; cdr3_nt: TGTGCCAGCAGTTTTTTCCCTCCTGGGGGAAACTACAATGAGCAGTTCTTC; cdr3_aa: CASSFFPPGGNYNEQFF
v_call: TRBV27; clone_size: .; j_call: TRBJ2-2; d_call: .; cdr3_nt: TGTGCCAGCAGTAACACGGGCAGGGCGAACACCGGGGAGCTGTTTTTT; cdr3_aa: CASSNTGRANTGELFF
v_call: TRBV12-3/TRBV12-4; clone_size: .; j_call: TRBJ2-1; d_call: TRBD2; cdr3_nt: TGTGCCAGCAGCCTCCTGACTAGCGAGGATGGGAATGAGCAGTTCTTC; cdr3_aa: CASSLLTSEDGNEQFF
v_call: TRBV27; clone_size: .; j_call: TRBJ1-5; d_call: .; cdr3_nt: TGTGCCAGCAGTCCGTCTGAGTTCCAGCCCCAGCATTTT; cdr3_aa: CASSPSEFQPQHF
v_call: TRBV15; clone_size: many; j_call: TRBJ1-5; d_call: .; cdr3_nt: TGTGCCACCAGCGAACGTGGAGGCAATCAGCCCCAGCATTTT; cdr3_aa: CATSERGGNQPQHF
v_call: TRBV3-1; clone_size: few; j_call: TRBJ2-7; d_call: TRBD2; cdr3_nt: TGTGCCAGCAGCCAAGATTGGGCTAGCGGGAGCTCCTACGAGCAGTACTTC; cdr3_aa: CASSQDWASGSSYEQYF
v_call: TRBV29-1; clone_size: .; j_call: TRBJ2-5; d_call: TRBD1; cdr3_nt: TGCAGCGTTGAAGATCACCGGGACAGCCAAGAGACCCAGTACTTC; cdr3_aa: CSVEDHRDSQETQYF
v_call: TRBV28; clone_size: few; j_call: TRBJ2-7; d_call: .; cdr3_nt: TGTGCCAGCAGTTTAGAGATGGGGTCCTACGAGCAGTACTTC; cdr3_aa: CASSLEMGSYEQYF
v_call: TRBV7-9; clone_size: many; j_call: TRBJ2-1; d_call: .; cdr3_nt: TGTGCCAGCAGTTGGGCAGGGTCTGAGCAGTTCTTC; cdr3_aa: CASSWAGSEQFF
v_call: TRBV7-9; clone_size: many; j_call: TRBJ1-2; d_call: .; cdr3_nt: TGTGCCAGCGGAGGGGCACAGAACTATGGCTACACCTTC; cdr3_aa: CASGGAQNYGYTF
v_call: TRBV7-2; clone_size: .; j_call: TRBJ2-5; d_call: .; cdr3_nt: TGTGCCAGCAGCTTAGGCAGGGTACAAGAGACCCAGTACTTC; cdr3_aa: CASSLGRVQETQYF
v_call: TRBV11-1; clone_size: few; j_call: TRBJ2-5; d_call: .; cdr3_nt: TGTGCCAGCAGCTCCGTCTCCTCGTGGCTAGAGACCCTTATTCAAGAGACCCAGTACTTC; cdr3_aa: CASSSVSSWLETLIQETQYF
v_call: TRBV28; clone_size: few; j_call: TRBJ2-7; d_call: TRBD2; cdr3_nt: TGTGCCAGCAGTTTCGATTACGCGGGAGGCGAGCAGTACTTC; cdr3_aa: CASSFDYAGGEQYF
v_call: TRBV5-1; clone_size: few; j_call: TRBJ1-1; d_call: TRBD1; cdr3_nt: TGCGCCAGCAGCCCTAACAGGGGAGGGAACACTGAAGCTTTCTTT; cdr3_aa: CASSPNRGGNTEAFF
v_call: TRBV20-1; clone_size: .; j_call: TRBJ1-1; d_call: .; cdr3_nt: TGCAGTGCTAGAGATCGGGACAACTCGAACACTGAAGCTTTCTTT; cdr3_aa: CSARDRDNSNTEAFF
v_call: TRBV10-3; clone_size: .; j_call: TRBJ1-1; d_call: .; cdr3_nt: TGTGCCACCATGTTCCGAGGCGGCATGAACACTGAAGCTTTCTTT; cdr3_aa: CATMFRGGMNTEAFF
v_call: TRBV5-6; clone_size: few; j_call: TRBJ1-2; d_call: .; cdr3_nt: TGTGCCAGCAGGAAAAACTACAGGGTTTCAACCTACGGCTACACCTTC; cdr3_aa: CASRKNYRVSTYGYTF
v_call: TRBV7-9; clone_size: few; j_call: TRBJ2-1; d_call: .; cdr3_nt: TGTGCCAGCAGCCCCGATGAGCAGTTCTTC; cdr3_aa: CASSPDEQFF
v_call: TRBV10-3; clone_size: many; j_call: TRBJ2-5; d_call: .; cdr3_nt: TGTGCCATCAGTGCGGTAGCGGAAGAGACCCAGTACTTC; cdr3_aa: CAISAVAEETQYF
v_call: TRBV4-2; clone_size: many; j_call: TRBJ1-1; d_call: .; cdr3_nt: TGTGCCAGCAGCCAAGCCTGGCTCAGGGCTGGAAACACTGAAGCTTTCTTT; cdr3_aa: CASSQAWLRAGNTEAFF
v_call: TRBV13; clone_size: .; j_call: TRBJ1-4; d_call: .; cdr3_nt: TGTGCCAGCAGCTTAGGGAACTCGAATGAAAAACTGTTTTTT; cdr3_aa: CASSLGNSNEKLFF
v_call: TRBV12-3/TRBV12-4; clone_size: few; j_call: TRBJ2-6; d_call: .; cdr3_nt: TGTGCCAGCAGTATACGACAGAGGCCAGGCGTCGGGGCCAACGTCCTGACTTTC; cdr3_aa: CASSIRQRPGVGANVLTF
v_call: TRBV4-2; clone_size: many; j_call: TRBJ2-3; d_call: TRBD2; cdr3_nt: TGTGCCAGCAGCCAAGAGGCGGGGGTCCCAGATACGCAGTATTTT; cdr3_aa: CASSQEAGVPDTQYF
v_call: TRBV6-5; clone_size: .; j_call: TRBJ1-6; d_call: TRBD1; cdr3_nt: TGTGCCAGCAGTTCGGGTGAGGGACAGTATAATTCACCCCTCCACTTT; cdr3_aa: CASSSGEGQYNSPLHF
v_call: TRBV24-1; clone_size: few; j_call: TRBJ2-1; d_call: .; cdr3_nt: TGTGCCACCAGTGGGGGTACGGACTGGGGGAATGAGCAGTTCTTC; cdr3_aa: CATSGGTDWGNEQFF
v_call: TRBV2; clone_size: .; j_call: TRBJ2-7; d_call: .; cdr3_nt: TGTGCCACATCTCCCGGACGGTCCTACGAGCAGTACTTC; cdr3_aa: CATSPGRSYEQYF
v_call: TRBV20-1; clone_size: .; j_call: TRBJ1-1; d_call: .; cdr3_nt: TGCAGTAGTGAAATCAACACTGAAGCTTTCTTT; cdr3_aa: CSSEINTEAFF
v_call: TRBV5-6; clone_size: .; j_call: TRBJ2-5; d_call: .; cdr3_nt: TGTGCCAGCAGCTTGGAGGCGGTGAGCGGATGGGCGACCCAGTACTTC; cdr3_aa: CASSLEAVSGWATQYF
v_call: TRBV6-6; clone_size: few; j_call: TRBJ2-2; d_call: .; cdr3_nt: TGTGCCAGCAGTCCTGGGCCCGGGGAGCTGTTTTTT; cdr3_aa: CASSPGPGELFF
v_call: TRBV7-6; clone_size: .; j_call: TRBJ2-2; d_call: TRBD2; cdr3_nt: TGTGCCAGCAGCTTACTGGGGACTACCTACACCGGGGAGCTGTTTTTT; cdr3_aa: CASSLLGTTYTGELFF
v_call: TRBV20-1; clone_size: .; j_call: TRBJ1-2; d_call: .; cdr3_nt: TGCAGTGCCTTGGACAAGGGGTATGGCTACACCTTC; cdr3_aa: CSALDKGYGYTF
v_call: TRBV9; clone_size: few; j_call: TRBJ2-5; d_call: TRBD1; cdr3_nt: TGTGCCAGCAGCGTAGGCCGGGACAGTATTTCAGAGACCCAGTACTTC; cdr3_aa: CASSVGRDSISETQYF
v_call: TRBV5-5; clone_size: .; j_call: TRBJ2-5; d_call: .; cdr3_nt: TGTGCCAGCAGCATCGACACCGGCGGAACCCAGTACTTC; cdr3_aa: CASSIDTGGTQYF
v_call: TRBV4-1; clone_size: few; j_call: TRBJ2-2; d_call: .; cdr3_nt: TGCGCCAGCAGCCAAGTTTGGGGGCAGAACACCGGGGAGCTGTTTTTT; cdr3_aa: CASSQVWGQNTGELFF
v_call: TRBV13; clone_size: .; j_call: TRBJ2-1; d_call: TRBD2; cdr3_nt: TGTGCCAGCAGCCCTCAGGCGGGACTAGCGGGCTACAATGAGCAGTTCTTC; cdr3_aa: CASSPQAGLAGYNEQFF
v_call: TRBV6-5; clone_size: .; j_call: TRBJ1-1; d_call: .; cdr3_nt: TGTGCCAGCAGTTACTTTGAAGGGGGACGGGTGGACACTGAAGCTTTCTTT; cdr3_aa: CASSYFEGGRVDTEAFF
v_call: TRBV12-3/TRBV12-4; clone_size: few; j_call: TRBJ2-4; d_call: TRBD2; cdr3_nt: TGTGCCAGCAGTTTGCGGGAGGGCCTTCTCAAAAACATTCAGTACTTC; cdr3_aa: CASSLREGLLKNIQYF
v_call: TRBV7-9; clone_size: few; j_call: TRBJ1-1; d_call: TRBD1; cdr3_nt: TGTGCCAGCAGCTTAGAACAGGGGAGGAACACTGAAGCTTTCTTT; cdr3_aa: CASSLEQGRNTEAFF
v_call: TRBV20-1; clone_size: many; j_call: TRBJ2-1; d_call: .; cdr3_nt: TGCAGCCCCAGAATATACAATGAGCAGTTCTTC; cdr3_aa: CSPRIYNEQFF
v_call: TRBV25-1; clone_size: few; j_call: TRBJ2-1; d_call: TRBD2; cdr3_nt: TGTGCCAGCCTAGCGGGAGCCTACAATGAGCAGTTCTTC; cdr3_aa: CASLAGAYNEQFF
v_call: TRBV20-1; clone_size: .; j_call: TRBJ2-1; d_call: .; cdr3_nt: TGCAGTGCTAGGGGGGGACAGTTCTACAATGAGCAGTTCTTC; cdr3_aa: CSARGGQFYNEQFF
v_call: TRBV19; clone_size: .; j_call: TRBJ2-1; d_call: .; cdr3_nt: TGTGCCAGTAGTATTTGGACAGCCAATGAGCAGTTCTTC; cdr3_aa: CASSIWTANEQFF
v_call: TRBV12-3/TRBV12-4; clone_size: many; j_call: TRBJ2-1; d_call: TRBD2; cdr3_nt: TGTGCCAGCAGTTCGCCTTGGGGGCTAGCGGGAATCGATGAGCAGTTCTTC; cdr3_aa: CASSSPWGLAGIDEQFF
v_call: TRBV7-9; clone_size: few; j_call: TRBJ2-3; d_call: .; cdr3_nt: TGTGCCAGCAGCTTAGTATCCAGGGCTGTAGATACGCAGTATTTT; cdr3_aa: CASSLVSRAVDTQYF
v_call: TRBV6-1; clone_size: .; j_call: TRBJ2-7; d_call: TRBD2; cdr3_nt: TGTGCCAGCAGCCCTGACTCTAGCGGGGGCGGCGAGCAGTACTTC; cdr3_aa: CASSPDSSGGGEQYF
v_call: TRBV20-1; clone_size: .; j_call: TRBJ2-7; d_call: .; cdr3_nt: TGCAGTGCTAGAGACGGGGGAGTTCCCTACGAGCAGTACTTC; cdr3_aa: CSARDGGVPYEQYF
v_call: TRBV4-1; clone_size: few; j_call: TRBJ1-1; d_call: TRBD1; cdr3_nt: TGCGCCAGCAGCCAGATGACAGGGTCCATGGGAGCTTTCTTT; cdr3_aa: CASSQMTGSMGAFF
v_call: TRBV6-6; clone_size: .; j_call: TRBJ2-7; d_call: TRBD1; cdr3_nt: TGTGCCAGCAGTCCTCGGGACAGGGACGAGCAGTACTTC; cdr3_aa: CASSPRDRDEQYF
v_call: TRBV7-9; clone_size: few; j_call: TRBJ1-2; d_call: TRBD1; cdr3_nt: TGTGCCAGCAGTCTCGGGACAGAATTGTATGGCTACACCTTC; cdr3_aa: CASSLGTELYGYTF
v_call: TRBV7-6; clone_size: .; j_call: TRBJ2-1; d_call: .; cdr3_nt: TGTGCCAGCAGCTTAGGGGGGCCTCGGGATGAGCAGTTCTTC; cdr3_aa: CASSLGGPRDEQFF